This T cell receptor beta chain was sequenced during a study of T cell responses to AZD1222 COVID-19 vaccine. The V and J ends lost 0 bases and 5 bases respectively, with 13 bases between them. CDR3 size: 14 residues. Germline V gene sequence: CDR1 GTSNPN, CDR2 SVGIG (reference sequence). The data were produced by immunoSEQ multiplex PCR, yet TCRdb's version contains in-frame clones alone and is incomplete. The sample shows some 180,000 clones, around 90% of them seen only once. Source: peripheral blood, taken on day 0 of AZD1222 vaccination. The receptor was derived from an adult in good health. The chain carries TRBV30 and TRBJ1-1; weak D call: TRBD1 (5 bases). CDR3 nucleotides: TGTGCCTGGAGTGTACAGGCGGGGGGGACTGAAGCTTTCTTT. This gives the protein CAWSVQAGGTEAFF.